The next 24 T cell receptor beta chains were all read from a single sample in a study of blood T cells in healthy people across ages. The second PCR ran about 6 to 11 cycles with a sample-barcoded 5' primer and J-beta primers. One entry per CDR3 protein, called by TCRdb with MiXCR from the 5' RACE reads. This sample yields over a million distinct CDR3 sequences, of which roughly 60% are seen a single time; more than 6% belongs to the top ten. Sample: blood. The origin of the receptors is a man younger than 35 in good health.

The chain joins TRBV28 to TRBJ1-1; TRBD1 might be the D (5 bases). With 5 bases removed from V and 8 bases from J, the gap between germline ends came to 12 bases. Per germline, CDR1 MDHEN and CDR2 SYDVKM. This CDR3 contains 12 residues. The CDR3 nucleotides read TGTGCCAGCAGTCGAGGACACAGCGAAGCTTTCTTT. Translating it yields CASSRGHSEAFF.

This clonotype was recorded a few times. The chain has TRBV3-1 and TRBJ1-4; weak D call: TRBD1 (6 bases). Germline V gives CDR1 LGHDT, CDR2 YNNKEL (reference sequence). CDR3 length: 15 amino acids. Trimming took 0 bases from V and 6 from J, leaving 11 bases between them. The DNA for the CDR3 is TGTGCCAGCAGCCAAGACCAGGGGACGGATGAAAAACTGTTTTTT. This translates into CASSQDQGTDEKLFF.

This clonotype was detected once. The gene calls are TRBV6-1 and TRBJ1-5; weak D call: TRBD1 (6 bases). V lost 3 bases to trimming and J lost 5 bases, with 11 bases between them. The CDR3 spans 14 residues. CDR1 MNHNS and CDR2 SASEGT come from the germline V gene. The CDR3 DNA follows: TGTGCCAGCAGTGACAGGGGCGGCCATCAGCCCCAGCATTTT. Translation: CASSDRGGHQPQHF.

This clonotype showed up just once. This chain links TRBV5-1 with TRBJ1-2; 9 bases are a match to TRBD1. The CDR3 spans 16 residues. Unmatched junction bases numbered 6, after V lost 2 bases and J lost 1 base. Germline CDR1 reads SGHRS; CDR2 reads YFSETQ. In nucleotides, the CDR3 is TGCGCCAGCAGCTTAGAACAGGGGGCTGATAACTATGGCTACACCTTC. Amino acids: CASSLEQGADNYGYTF.

J is TRBJ2-1 and V is TRBV29-1; 7 bases line up with TRBD2. The CDR3 runs 14 residues. The trim removed 3 bases at V and 5 bases at J, leaving 7 bases unmatched. Germline V lookup: CDR1 SQVTM, CDR2 ANQGSEA. Here the CDR3 DNA reads TGCAGCGTTGACCTCACTAGCGTAAACAATGAGCAGTTCTTC. Translation gives CSVDLTSVNNEQFF.

V usage is TRBV7-6 and J usage is TRBJ2-1; 8 nucleotides align to TRBD2. The length of the CDR3 is 16 residues. CDR1 is SGHVS and CDR2 is FNYEAQ in the germline V gene. V lost 1 base to trimming and J lost 10 bases; unmatched junction nucleotides: 12. The CDR3 region has the DNA TGTGCCAGCAGCTTAGGACTAGCGCGGAAGAACGAAGAGCAGTTCTTC. Protein: CASSLGLARKNEEQFF. Filled out from reference TRBV7-6 and TRBJ2-1, the complete variable domain reads GAGVSQSPRYKVTKRGQDVALRCDPISGHVSLYWYRQALGQGPEFLTYFNYEAQQDKSGLPNDRFSAERPEGSISTLTIQRTEQRDSAMYRCASSLGLARKNEEQFFGPGTRLTVL.

This clonotype has only one observation. V is TRBV6-6 and J is TRBJ2-7, with D unresolved. The ends were cut back, 4 bases at V and 2 bases at J, with 12 bases in the middle. Germline CDR1 and CDR2: MNHNY and SVGAGI (reference sequence). The CDR3 covers 14 residues. The CDR3 is CASSLDPLPYEQYF. The DNA for the CDR3 is TGTGCCAGCAGTTTGGATCCCCTTCCCTACGAGCAGTACTTC.

The CDR3 loop reads CASSPQTSWAPHEQFF. CDR3 coding DNA: TGTGCCAGCAGCCCTCAAACTAGTTGGGCGCCACATGAGCAGTTCTTC. The chain combines TRBV7-7 with TRBJ2-1, with D possibly being TRBD2 (5 bases). CDR1 SSHAT and CDR2 FNYEAQ come from the germline V gene (reference sequence). The CDR3 is made up of 16 amino acids. Between the trimmed V and J ends, which lost 5 bases and 8 bases, there was a span of 22 bases.

This clonotype showed up just a few times. The chain uses TRBV5-1 and TRBJ2-7, with TRBD2 matching over 12 bases. Germline lookup yields CDR1 SGHRS and CDR2 YFSETQ. The CDR3 loop spans 14 amino acids. V lost 6 bases, J lost 8 bases, and 9 bases stayed unmatched. The CDR3 loop reads CASTPSGGADQQYF. The CDR3 DNA is TGCGCCAGCACTCCTAGCGGGGGGGCTGACCAGCAGTACTTC. The complete variable domain, with remaining parts taken from reference TRBV5-1 and TRBJ2-7, reads KAGVTQTPRYLIKTRGQQVTLSCSPISGHRSVSWYQQTPGQGLQFLFEYFSETQRNKGNFPGRFSGRQFSNSRSEMNVSTLELGDSALYLCASTPSGGADQQYFGPGTRLTVT.

CDR3 sequence: CASSNDSSGREQYF. The CDR3 nucleotides read TGCGCCAGTTCTAACGACTCTAGTGGGCGCGAGCAGTACTTC. The chain uses TRBV5-1 and TRBJ2-7; D gene uncertain. The germline V gene has CDR1 SGHRS and CDR2 YFSETQ. With 8 bases removed from V and 6 bases from J, the gap between germline ends came to 21 bases. The CDR3 has 14 amino acids.

V usage is TRBV21-1 and J usage is TRBJ1-3. TRBV21-1 is designated a pseudogene. CDR3 size: 15 residues. CDR3 region: CASSKRAGPGNTIYF. CDR3 in DNA: TGTGCCAGCAGCAAACGAGCAGGGCCTGGAAACACCATATATTTT.

The chain employs TRBV20-1 and TRBJ2-1; D is possibly TRBD1 (5 bases). The V gene's germline CDR1 is DFQATT and CDR2 SNEGSKA (reference sequence). Trimming took off 5 bases at V and 12 bases at J, with 20 bases between the two ends. There are 13 residues in the CDR3. CDR3 sequence reads: CSAGLGHPWGQFF. The CDR3 nucleotides are TGCAGTGCTGGGCTAGGACACCCTTGGGGGCAGTTCTTC.

The chain recombines TRBV7-9 with TRBJ2-3; no definite D call. The CDR3 contains 12 residues. CDR1 is SEHNR, CDR2 FQNEAQ, per germline (reference sequence). The germline V and J ends were trimmed by 7 bases and 4 bases, with 9 bases remaining between them. The CDR3 region has the DNA TGTGCCAGCACCCCCACAGCAGATACGCAGTATTTT. Its protein product is CASTPTADTQYF.

This chain connects TRBV3-1 to TRBJ2-7, with D tentatively TRBD1 or TRBD2 (7 bases each). Germline loops: CDR1 LGHDT, CDR2 YNNKEL (reference sequence). V was trimmed by 3 bases and J by 3 bases, leaving 15 bases between them. CDR3 length equals 15 residues. CDR3 DNA: TGTGCCAGCAGCCAGGGAGGGACAGCAAACTACGAGCAGTACTTC. Its protein product is CASSQGGTANYEQYF.

This chain joins TRBV12-3 or TRBV12-4 and TRBJ2-7, with 10 nucleotides matching TRBD2. The CDR3 runs to 15 residues. V trimming: 5 bases; J trimming: 5 bases; junction bases outside the gene matches: 9. The CDR3 reads CASSGAGGPVHEQYF. DNA for the CDR3: TGTGCCAGCAGTGGAGCGGGAGGGCCTGTCCACGAGCAGTACTTC.

This chain connects TRBV7-9 to TRBJ2-1; no clear D. Germline CDR1 reads SEHNR; CDR2 reads FQNEAQ (reference sequence). The CDR3 extends over 12 amino acids. V was clipped by 3 bases and J by 10 bases, with 10 bases between them. This CDR3 reads CASSLGREEQFF. CDR3 DNA: TGTGCCAGCAGCTTGGGCCGTGAGGAGCAGTTCTTC.

In DNA, the CDR3 is TGCGCCAGCAGCTTGTTGGCCGGGGGCGATGGCTACACCTTC. This translates into CASSLLAGGDGYTF. The genes are TRBV5-1 and TRBJ1-2, with a weak D call TRBD1 (6 bases). In germline, CDR1 is SGHRS, CDR2 YFSETQ. V was cut by 1 base and J by 6 bases, with 13 bases left in between. This CDR3 spans 14 amino acids.

J is TRBJ2-1 and V is TRBV20-1; D may match TRBD1 or TRBD2 (5 bases each). V was shortened by 3 bases and J by 1 base, with 13 bases between the two germline ends. There are 15 residues in the CDR3. Germline V CDR1 and CDR2: DFQATT, SNEGSKA (reference sequence). This chain's CDR3 is CSASTGLGSYNEQFF. In DNA form, the CDR3 reads TGCAGTGCTAGTACGGGGCTAGGGTCCTACAATGAGCAGTTCTTC.

V gene TRBV15 combines with J gene TRBJ2-3, with 8 bases lining up with TRBD2. Germline V lookup: CDR1 LNHNV, CDR2 YYDKDF (reference sequence). The CDR3 is made up of 16 amino acids. V shed 0 bases and J 8 bases; nucleotides not matched to a gene: 10. The CDR3 loop reads CATSRDLASGPATQYF. The CDR3 DNA follows: TGTGCCACCAGCAGAGATTTGGCTAGCGGGCCGGCTACGCAGTATTTT. The full variable domain, with the rest looked up from reference TRBV15 and TRBJ2-3, is DAMVIQNPRYQVTQFGKPVTLSCSQTLNHNVMYWYQQKSSQAPKLLFHYYDKDFNNEADTPDNFQSRRPNTSFCFLDIRSPGLGDTAMYLCATSRDLASGPATQYFGPGTRLTVL.

This clonotype was picked up a small number of times. The chain joins TRBV4-2 to TRBJ2-1; D call uncertain. The CDR3 consists of 15 residues. Trimming stripped 0 bases from V and 12 bases from J, with 18 bases between. CDR1 is LGHNA, CDR2 YNFKEQ, per germline. The DNA of the CDR3 is TGTGCCAGCAGCCAAGACTCGGCTTCGGTGTTGGGGCAGTTCTTC. Translated: CASSQDSASVLGQFF.

This rearrangement joins TRBV20-1 to TRBJ2-5; D is uncertain. Germline V gene lookup returns CDR1 DFQATT and CDR2 SNEGSKA (reference sequence). V lost 5 bases and J 1 base, leaving 17 bases between the germline ends. CDR3 size: 15 residues. In DNA, the CDR3 is TGCAGTGCTCCCCCATTTTTAGGTCGCCAAGAGACCCAGTACTTC. Translated, it gives CSAPPFLGRQETQYF.

The chain uses TRBV20-1 and TRBJ1-5; D is possibly TRBD1 (6 bases). The CDR3 is 15 amino acids. Germline V lookup: CDR1 DFQATT, CDR2 SNEGSKA (reference sequence). Trimming removed 3 bases from V and 1 base from J, with 13 bases in between. CDR3 region: CSARSGGLSNQPQHF. Written as DNA, the CDR3 is TGCAGTGCTAGGTCCGGGGGCTTAAGCAATCAGCCCCAGCATTTT.

The V and J genes are TRBV5-1 and TRBJ2-3; no reliable D call. This CDR3 has 14 residues. Between the trimmed V and J ends, which lost 1 base and 1 base, there was a span of 7 bases. CDR1 is SGHRS, CDR2 YFSETQ, per germline. CDR3 sequence reads: CASSLNMGTDTQYF. The CDR3 coding sequence is TGCGCCAGCAGCTTGAACATGGGCACAGATACGCAGTATTTT. Filled out from reference TRBV5-1 and TRBJ2-3, the complete variable domain reads KAGVTQTPRYLIKTRGQQVTLSCSPISGHRSVSWYQQTPGQGLQFLFEYFSETQRNKGNFPGRFSGRQFSNSRSEMNVSTLELGDSALYLCASSLNMGTDTQYFGPGTRLTVL.

This clonotype was picked up one time. This chain joins TRBV6-5 and TRBJ2-3, with TRBD2 identical over 7 bases. V trimming: 8 bases; J trimming: 0 bases; junction bases outside the gene matches: 8. From germline, CDR1 is MNHEY and CDR2 SVGAGI. The CDR3 spans 15 residues. Here the CDR3 reads CASQLQRGSTDTQYF. The CDR3 bases are TGTGCCAGCCAACTTCAGCGGGGAAGCACAGATACGCAGTATTTT.